This TCR beta chain was sequenced in a study of OX40 agonist ivuxolimab in advanced cancers. Sequencing was performed with immunoSEQ multiplex PCR; in TCRdb, only in-frame clones are kept and a portion is missing. The repertoire holds fewer than 35,000 clones, with about nine tenths as singletons. V dropped 0 bases and J dropped 4; count of bases not matched to a gene: 6. This CDR3 contains 16 residues. The germline V gene encodes CDR1 SEHNR and CDR2 FQNEAQ (reference sequence). The material was CD4+ or CD8+ T cells sorted from blood, obtained in a trial of the OX40 agonist ivuxolimab. The chain links TRBV7-9 to TRBJ2-3, with 8 bases fitting TRBD2. The TCR sequence derives from an adult with an advanced solid tumor such as melanoma, head and neck, liver or kidney cancer. CDR3 amino acids: CASSLAPSGSADTQYF. CDR3 nucleotide sequence: TGTGCCAGCAGCTTAGCGCCCAGCGGGAGCGCAGATACGCAGTATTTT.